These 32 T cell receptor beta chains were sequenced from one sample in a study of T cell responses to AZD1222 COVID-19 vaccine. The table came from immunoSEQ multiplex PCR; TCRdb's copy has only in-frame clones and leaves some out. The sample has 110,000 to 150,000 clones, approximately 85% seen once. The starting material was peripheral blood, obtained on day 0 of AZD1222 vaccination. The receptors were gathered from an adult in good health.

The CDR3 loop reads CASSQDRGTGTDTQYF. CDR3 DNA sequence: TGTGCCAGCAGCCAAGATCGGGGGACAGGCACAGATACGCAGTATTTT. The chain is built from TRBV4-2 and TRBJ2-3, with D tentatively TRBD1 (7 bases). The length of the CDR3 is 16 residues. Per germline, CDR1 LGHNA and CDR2 YNFKEQ. V dropped 0 bases and J dropped 1 base, with 11 bases sitting between them.

This clone came up a few times. The chain recombines TRBV3-1 (or the pseudogene TRBV3-2) with TRBJ2-5; no definite D call. Trimming took 0 bases from V and 5 from J, leaving 22 bases between them. The CDR3 sequence is 18 residues long. The germline CDR1 and CDR2 sequences are LGHDT and YNNKEL (reference sequence). CDR3 in DNA: TGTGCCAGCAGCCAAGATTCCTTGACGGACCACCCCAGCGAGACCCAGTACTTC. It specifies CASSQDSLTDHPSETQYF.

J is TRBJ2-7 and V is TRBV11-2; no definite D call. CDR3 length: 13 residues. V lost 3 bases to trimming and J lost 3 bases, with 9 bases between them. Germline CDR1 and CDR2: SGHAT and FQNNGV. This CDR3 reads CASSLVGNYEQYF. CDR3 nucleotide sequence: TGTGCCAGCAGCTTGGTGGGGAACTACGAGCAGTACTTC.

The V and J genes are TRBV5-1 and TRBJ2-1; D tentatively fits TRBD1 or TRBD2 (5 bases each). The germline V and J ends were trimmed by 0 bases and 0 bases, with 7 bases remaining between them. The CDR3 has 15 residues. Germline values: CDR1 SGHRS, CDR2 YFSETQ. The CDR3 coding sequence is TGCGCCAGCAGCTTGGAGGGGAGCTCCTACAATGAGCAGTTCTTC. The encoded protein is CASSLEGSSYNEQFF.

The J gene is TRBJ2-6, the V gene TRBV7-8; D is perhaps TRBD1 (6 bases). CDR1 is SGHVS, CDR2 FQNEAQ, per germline. Trimming cost V 5 bases and J 4 bases, with 15 bases left between them. The CDR3 length is 16 residues. CDR3 loop: CASSEQTGWGANVLTF. The CDR3 nucleotides read TGTGCCAGCAGCGAGCAAACAGGGTGGGGGGCCAACGTCCTGACTTTC.

V gene TRBV4-2 combines with J gene TRBJ1-1, with D possibly TRBD1 on 5 matching bases. The germline V and J ends were trimmed by 1 base and 2 bases, with 8 bases remaining between them. CDR3 length: 14 residues. Germline CDR1 reads LGHNA; CDR2 reads YNFKEQ. The CDR3 DNA reads TGTGCCAGCAGCCAAGGAGGGACCAACACTGAAGCTTTCTTT. Translation: CASSQGGTNTEAFF.

This clone was found a few times. DNA of the CDR3: TGTGCCAGCAGCTTAGCGGGGGACTATGGCTACACCTTC. The encoded protein is CASSLAGDYGYTF. The V and J genes are TRBV11-2 and TRBJ1-2, with a possible D match to TRBD1 (5 bases). The CDR3 runs 13 residues. Trimming shortened V by 1 base and J by 3 bases, and 6 bases separated the two germline ends. Germline assignment: CDR1 SGHAT and CDR2 FQNNGV. Full variable domain (remainder filled in from reference TRBV11-2 and TRBJ1-2): EAGVAQSPRYKIIEKRQSVAFWCNPISGHATLYWYQQILGQGPKLLIQFQNNGVVDDSQLPKDRFSAERLKGVDSTLKIQPAKLEDSAVYLCASSLAGDYGYTFGSGTRLTVV.

V usage is TRBV12-5 and J usage is TRBJ1-1; D ambiguous. The CDR3 consists of 13 residues. Looked up from germline, CDR1 is LGHNT and CDR2 is FRNRAP. V was cut by 1 base and J by 11 bases, with 14 bases left in between. In DNA, the CDR3 is TGTGCTAGTGGTTTGGGACCCGCCAGCACCGCTTTCTTT. As protein: CASGLGPASTAFF.

The chain couples TRBV6-4 to TRBJ2-2, with TRBD2 identical over 12 bases. V lost 0 bases and J lost 5; bases outside the gene matches: 1. The V gene's germline CDR1 is MRHNA and CDR2 SNTAGT. The CDR3 contains 16 residues. In nucleotides, the CDR3 is TGTGCCAGCAGTGACTCGGGACTAGCGGGTACCGGGGAGCTGTTTTTT. It translates to CASSDSGLAGTGELFF.

The chain couples TRBV29-1 to TRBJ1-3; maybe TRBD1 (5 bases). The CDR3 sequence is 14 residues long. The V gene lost 3 bases and the J gene lost 0 bases, with 9 bases spanning the gap. Germline values: CDR1 SQVTM, CDR2 ANQGSEA. CDR3: CSVDLGASGNTIYF. The CDR3 DNA reads as TGCAGCGTTGACCTAGGGGCCTCTGGAAACACCATATATTTT.

The chain combines TRBV2 with TRBJ2-3; 11 bases are a match to TRBD2. This CDR3 comprises 15 residues. Germline CDR1 reads SNHLY; CDR2 reads FYNNEI. V was clipped by 7 bases and J by 5 bases; unmatched bases: 8. This chain's CDR3 is CASTLAGGRVDTQYF. In DNA, the CDR3 is TGTGCCAGCACATTAGCGGGGGGGCGGGTAGATACGCAGTATTTT.

V usage is TRBV15 and J usage is TRBJ2-1; 7 positions match TRBD2. V trimming: 0 bases; J trimming: 3 bases; junction bases outside the gene matches: 2. Germline CDR1 LNHNV, CDR2 YYDKDF (reference sequence). CDR3 length: 15 amino acids. In DNA, the CDR3 is TGTGCCACCAGCAGAGATTCTAGCGGCTACAATGAGCAGTTCTTC. It specifies CATSRDSSGYNEQFF.

The J gene is TRBJ1-1, the V gene TRBV10-3; D is possibly TRBD1 (5 bases). The V gene's germline CDR1 is ENHRY and CDR2 SYGVKD. V was shortened by 2 bases and J by 7 bases, with 11 bases between the two germline ends. This CDR3 is built from 13 residues. The CDR3 loop is CAISESRDGEAFF. The CDR3 DNA is TGTGCCATCAGTGAGAGCCGGGACGGTGAAGCTTTCTTT.

V is TRBV6-5 and J is TRBJ1-3; D might be TRBD1 (6 bases). This CDR3 contains 14 residues. The germline V and J ends were trimmed by 2 bases and 3 bases, with 8 bases remaining between them. The germline V gene has CDR1 MNHEY and CDR2 SVGAGI. In DNA form, the CDR3 reads TGTGCCAGCAGTTACGGGGGGCTTGGAAACACCATATATTTT. Translated, it gives CASSYGGLGNTIYF.

This clone was seen just once. V gene TRBV19 combines with J gene TRBJ2-1, with 7 bases fitting TRBD2. CDR3 length: 14 amino acids. Germline lookup yields CDR1 LNHDA and CDR2 SQIVND (reference sequence). V was pared by 10 bases and J by 0 bases, with 6 bases of the junction left unmatched. In nucleotides, the CDR3 is TGTGCCACCAAGCGGGGAAGCTCCTACAATGAGCAGTTCTTC. Translation gives CATKRGSSYNEQFF.

The chain carries TRBV27 and TRBJ1-4; possibly TRBD1 for D (5 bases). CDR1 and CDR2 from the germline V gene are MNHEY and SMNVEV (reference sequence). Trimming took off 0 bases at V and 10 bases at J, with 21 bases between the two ends. This CDR3 is 17 amino acids long. CDR3 DNA: TGTGCCAGCAGTTTATCAGTAGGGGATGGGCCTGCGGGAAAACTGTTTTTT. Its protein is CASSLSVGDGPAGKLFF.

The rearrangement uses TRBV7-8 and TRBJ2-7, with a tentative D call TRBD2 (7 bases). The CDR3 has 15 amino acids. The germline V and J ends were trimmed by 1 base and 4 bases, with 14 bases remaining between them. Germline CDR1 reads SGHVS; CDR2 reads FQNEAQ. In DNA form, the CDR3 reads TGTGCCAGCAGCTTAGTGGGGGGGCCTCTGTACGAGCAGTACTTC. Amino acids: CASSLVGGPLYEQYF.

The chain joins TRBV29-1 to TRBJ1-4; no reliable D call. V was pared by 3 bases and J by 4 bases, with 3 bases between. The CDR3 runs to 11 residues. Germline values: CDR1 SQVTM, CDR2 ANQGSEA. CDR3 residues: CSVDSNEKLFF. In DNA form, the CDR3 reads TGCAGCGTTGACAGTAATGAAAAACTGTTTTTT.

The chain carries TRBV7-9 and TRBJ2-7; D is perhaps TRBD2 (5 bases). Germline V gene sequence: CDR1 SEHNR, CDR2 FQNEAQ (reference sequence). This CDR3 has 14 amino acids. Trimming stripped 5 bases from V and 5 bases from J, with 16 bases between. The CDR3 nucleotides are TGTGCCAGCAGCCCTCGGGGTGTGTTCAACGAGCAGTACTTC. Translating gives CASSPRGVFNEQYF.

The chain is built from TRBV18 and TRBJ1-1; D remains ambiguous. V was clipped by 3 bases and J by 11 bases, with 10 bases between them. Per the germline V gene, CDR1 is KGHSH and CDR2 is LQKENI. The CDR3 length is 11 residues. CDR3 residues: CASSPDWRAFF. CDR3 in DNA: TGTGCCAGCTCACCCGATTGGCGGGCTTTCTTT.

This chain joins TRBV11-2 and TRBJ2-5; D could derive from TRBD1 or TRBD2 (5 bases each). The CDR3 runs to 16 residues. V lost 3 bases and J 5 bases, leaving 19 bases between the germline ends. Germline V gene data show CDR1 as SGHAT and CDR2 as FQNNGV. DNA for the CDR3: TGTGCCAGCAGCTTGAGTGGGGGAATGGTGCGGGAGACCCAGTACTTC. Its protein product is CASSLSGGMVRETQYF.

The J gene is TRBJ2-7, the V gene TRBV6-1; 8 bases fit TRBD2. Per germline, CDR1 MNHNS and CDR2 SASEGT. V lost 0 bases, J lost 0 bases, and 10 bases stayed unmatched. The CDR3 sequence is 18 residues long. CDR3 region: CASSEALTLAGLSYEQYF. The CDR3 bases are TGTGCCAGCAGTGAAGCTCTGACCCTAGCGGGCCTCTCCTACGAGCAGTACTTC.

The chain couples TRBV28 to TRBJ2-1; D not resolved. Germline CDR1 and CDR2: MDHEN and SYDVKM. This CDR3 spans 13 amino acids. The ends were cut back, 4 bases at V and 0 bases at J, with 4 bases in the middle. The CDR3 DNA sequence: TGTGCCAGCAGTTCGAGCTCCTACAATGAGCAGTTCTTC. It codes for CASSSSSYNEQFF.

This clone showed up just a few times. The rearrangement uses TRBV6-1 and TRBJ1-2, with 7 bases matching TRBD1. Per germline, CDR1 MNHNS and CDR2 SASEGT. This CDR3 comprises 15 residues. V dropped 0 bases and J dropped 5; count of bases not matched to a gene: 6. CDR3 residues: CASSEALQGIYGYTF. In DNA form, the CDR3 reads TGTGCCAGCAGTGAAGCGCTACAGGGGATTTATGGCTACACCTTC.

V and J are TRBV7-8 and TRBJ1-5; weak D call: TRBD1 (5 bases). V dropped 10 bases and J dropped 6 bases, with 16 bases sitting between them. Germline lookup yields CDR1 SGHVS and CDR2 FQNEAQ. There are 13 residues in the CDR3. The CDR3 DNA reads TGTGCCACCCGAGTCAGGGTAGGTCAGCCCCAGCATTTT. Protein: CATRVRVGQPQHF.

V usage is TRBV18 and J usage is TRBJ2-7; a possible D gene is TRBD1 (6 bases). V was pared by 0 bases and J by 2 bases, with 14 bases between. From germline, CDR1 is KGHSH and CDR2 LQKENI. The CDR3 contains 16 residues. The DNA for the CDR3 is TGTGCCAGCTCACCACCTGGGACAACCACCCCCTACGAGCAGTACTTC. Residues: CASSPPGTTTPYEQYF.

CDR3 residues: CASSFPPSSGNTIYF. As DNA, the CDR3 is TGTGCCAGCAGCTTCCCCCCGAGCTCTGGAAACACCATATATTTT. The chain recombines TRBV11-2 with TRBJ1-3; no reliable D call. The V gene lost 3 bases and the J gene lost 0 bases, with 9 bases spanning the gap. Germline loops: CDR1 SGHAT, CDR2 FQNNGV. The CDR3 has 15 amino acids.

V usage is TRBV15 and J usage is TRBJ2-7; D might be TRBD1 (5 bases). CDR3 length equals 15 residues. Trimming cost V 5 bases and J 2 bases, with 16 bases left between them. In germline, CDR1 is LNHNV, CDR2 YYDKDF (reference sequence). The CDR3 reads CATSASPARAYEQYF. CDR3 DNA sequence: TGTGCCACCAGCGCGAGTCCGGCCAGGGCCTACGAGCAGTACTTC. The whole variable domain, remainder taken from reference TRBV15 and TRBJ2-7, is DAMVIQNPRYQVTQFGKPVTLSCSQTLNHNVMYWYQQKSSQAPKLLFHYYDKDFNNEADTPDNFQSRRPNTSFCFLDIRSPGLGDTAMYLCATSASPARAYEQYFGPGTRLTVT.

V is TRBV3-1 (or the pseudogene TRBV3-2) and J is TRBJ2-2; a weak D match, TRBD2 (5 bases). The CDR3 is made up of 15 amino acids. The germline CDR1 and CDR2 sequences are LGHDT and YNNKEL (reference sequence). Between the trimmed V and J ends, which lost 4 bases and 6 bases, there was a span of 15 bases. CDR3 sequence reads: CASSLGLAGPGELFF. The CDR3 DNA follows: TGTGCCAGCAGCCTTGGACTGGCCGGCCCCGGGGAGCTGTTTTTT.

The gene calls are TRBV27 and TRBJ1-6, with D tentatively TRBD1 (5 bases). Germline-derived CDR1 and CDR2 are MNHEY and SMNVEV (reference sequence). The germline V and J ends were trimmed by 5 bases and 8 bases, with 10 bases remaining between them. The CDR3 sequence is 13 residues long. The CDR3 sequence: CASSRGIDSPLHF. The CDR3, as DNA: TGTGCCAGCAGTCGGGGCATAGATTCACCCCTCCACTTT.

This chain connects TRBV5-1 to TRBJ1-6; TRBD1 might be the D (5 bases). The CDR3 consists of 14 residues. Per germline, CDR1 SGHRS and CDR2 YFSETQ. V was pared by 2 bases and J by 6 bases, with 9 bases between. As DNA, the CDR3 is TGCGCCAGCAGCTTTCAGCAGGGTAATTCACCCCTCCACTTT. This codes for CASSFQQGNSPLHF.

CDR3 in DNA: TGTGCCAGCACCCACGAGGCTAACTATGGCTACACCTTC. Amino acid sequence: CASTHEANYGYTF. V gene TRBV2 combines with J gene TRBJ1-2; unclear D gene. Between the trimmed V and J ends, which lost 7 bases and 0 bases, there was a span of 9 bases. This CDR3 has 13 residues. Germline V gene sequence: CDR1 SNHLY, CDR2 FYNNEI. Full variable domain (remainder filled in from reference TRBV2 and TRBJ1-2): EPEVTQTPSHQVTQMGQEVILRCVPISNHLYFYWYRQILGQKVEFLVSFYNNEISEKSEIFDDQFSVERPDGSNFTLKIRSTKLEDSAMYFCASTHEANYGYTFGSGTRLTVV.